One sample yielded the 24 T cell receptor beta chains listed below, sequenced in a study of regulatory dendritic cells for organ transplantation. These TCRs are of unknown antigen specificity. TCRdb's table, derived via immunoSEQ multiplex PCR, lists solely in-frame clones and lacks some. The sample lists around 7,400 clones; about 70% were seen once. Sorted subsets were CFSE-labeled and cultured four to six days with allogeneic dendritic cells. Sequencing was done on a sample of memory CD4+ T cells from blood cultured with dendritic cells. Subset noted: CD45RO+ memory T cells. These receptors originate from a human donor in good health.

The rearrangement uses TRBV12-2 and TRBJ2-2; the table assigns TRBD2, which was not confirmed against the DNA. TRBV12-2 is designated a pseudogene. The length of the CDR3 is 17 residues. The CDR3 nucleotides are TGTGCAAGTCGCTTAGGGAGGGGCGGGAAGAACACCGGGGAGCTGTTTTTT. It is translated as CASRLGRGGKNTGELFF.

The V call is TRBV5-6, the J call TRBJ2-7; 9 bases are shared with TRBD1. The CDR3 runs to 15 residues. Trimming took 4 bases from V and 6 from J; bases not matched to a gene: 11. From germline, CDR1 is SGHDT and CDR2 YYEEEE. The CDR3, as DNA: TGTGCCAGCAGCCTTCTACCGGGACAGGGTAGCGAGCAGTACTTC. This translates into CASSLLPGQGSEQYF.

To note about this clone: One end of the junction is discordant with germline, which a read error may explain. Other DNA sequences of this sample code for an identical CDR3. The chain recombines TRBV5-1 with TRBJ1-2; perhaps TRBD1 as D (5 bases). The length of the CDR3 is 14 residues. Germline V gene lookup returns CDR1 SGHRS and CDR2 YFSETQ. The CDR3 DNA is TGCGCCAGCAGCTTGGGACAGAGTGACAATGGCTATACCTTC. Protein: CASSLGQSDNGYTF.

J is TRBJ2-3 and V is TRBV19; 10 bases align to TRBD2. The CDR3 is made up of 18 amino acids. Germline lookup yields CDR1 LNHDA and CDR2 SQIVND (reference sequence). The trim removed 5 bases at V and 3 bases at J, leaving 14 bases unmatched. CDR3 in DNA: TGTGCCAGTAGTCCCCAGGCTAGCGGGAGATCTAGGACAGATACGCAGTATTTT. It yields the protein CASSPQASGRSRTDTQYF.

The chain has TRBV5-1 and TRBJ2-1, with 7 bases fitting TRBD1. Losses at the gene ends were 4 bases for V and 8 bases for J; bases not matched to a gene: 12. CDR3 length: 15 amino acids. Germline CDR1 is SGHRS and CDR2 is YFSETQ. The DNA for the CDR3 is TGCGCCAGCAGCCCCGGGACAGCGAGAGGGGATGAGCAGTTCTTC. This codes for CASSPGTARGDEQFF.

The chain carries TRBV29-1 and TRBJ2-1, with D uncertain. CDR3 length equals 13 residues. V was shortened by 6 bases and J by 7 bases, with 16 bases between the two germline ends. In germline, CDR1 is SQVTM, CDR2 ANQGSEA. The CDR3 is CSVAPRFSNEQFF. As DNA, the CDR3 is TGCAGCGTCGCCCCCCGGTTCTCTAATGAGCAGTTCTTC.

The chain couples TRBV29-1 to TRBJ2-7, with D maybe TRBD1 (6 bases). The germline gives CDR1 SQVTM, CDR2 ANQGSEA. V lost 5 bases and J lost 1, with 12 bases in between. The CDR3 is 13 amino acids. As DNA, the CDR3 is TGCAGCGTTCGGTCAGGGGAATCCTACGAGCAGTACTTC. This encodes CSVRSGESYEQYF.

This chain links TRBV6-5 with TRBJ2-5; D not resolved. Trimming left V 8 bases short and J 3 bases short, with 13 bases between. The germline gives CDR1 MNHEY, CDR2 SVGAGI. This CDR3 contains 13 residues. The CDR3 protein is CASSQSREETQYF. The CDR3 DNA follows: TGTGCCAGCTCCCAATCCCGCGAAGAGACCCAGTACTTC.

The chain uses TRBV4-3 and TRBJ1-1; a weak D match, TRBD1 (6 bases). CDR3 size: 17 residues. Looked up from germline, CDR1 is LGHNA and CDR2 is YSLEER. V lost 3 bases, J lost 3 bases, and 20 bases lay in between. The chain's CDR3 is CASSQEQGVFSYTEAFF. The CDR3 DNA sequence: TGCGCCAGCAGCCAGGAACAGGGAGTATTTTCTTACACTGAAGCTTTCTTT.

This clone has only a few counts. This sequence joins TRBV5-6 and TRBJ2-7, with D perhaps TRBD2 (7 bases). From germline, CDR1 is SGHDT and CDR2 YYEEEE. V gave up 3 bases and J gave up 3 bases, with 13 bases separating them. CDR3 length: 14 residues. CDR3 residues: CASSWGGQFYEQYF. CDR3 nucleotides: TGTGCCAGCAGCTGGGGGGGGCAGTTCTACGAGCAGTACTTC.

The chain links TRBV11-3 to TRBJ2-3; 14 bases map to TRBD2. In germline, CDR1 is SGHNT, CDR2 YENEEA. The junction had 3 bases not matched to a gene; V was cut back by 1 base and J by 3 bases. This CDR3 region has 17 residues. The CDR3 sequence: CASSLGLAGGPTDTQYF. In nucleotides, the CDR3 is TGTGCCAGCAGCTTAGGACTAGCGGGGGGGCCTACAGATACGCAGTATTTT.

This clone was picked up one time. The gene calls are TRBV2 and TRBJ1-5, with 9 bases aligning to TRBD1. Trimming took 4 bases from V and 7 from J; bases not matched to a gene: 8. CDR1 and CDR2 (germline): SNHLY, FYNNEI. The CDR3 sequence is 15 residues long. As DNA, the CDR3 is TGTGCCAGCAGTGGGGACAGGGTCTTGGTGCAGCCCCAGCATTTT. Translating it yields CASSGDRVLVQPQHF.

This chain links TRBV5-1 with TRBJ1-1; 8 nucleotides match TRBD1. The junction had 5 bases not matched to a gene; V was cut back by 1 base and J by 3 bases. CDR1 SGHRS and CDR2 YFSETQ come from the germline V gene. The CDR3 contains 15 residues. The CDR3 sequence: CASSLLQGGDTEAFF. CDR3 nucleotides: TGCGCCAGCAGCTTGCTACAGGGGGGGGACACTGAAGCTTTCTTT. Using reference TRBV5-1 and TRBJ1-1 for the parts outside the CDR3, the full variable domain is KAGVTQTPRYLIKTRGQQVTLSCSPISGHRSVSWYQQTPGQGLQFLFEYFSETQRNKGNFPGRFSGRQFSNSRSEMNVSTLELGDSALYLCASSLLQGGDTEAFFGQGTRLTVV.

The chain has TRBV6-6 and TRBJ1-1; D ambiguous. Germline CDR1 MNHNY, CDR2 SVGAGI (reference sequence). V was trimmed by 4 bases and J by 0 bases, leaving 9 bases between them. This CDR3 spans 14 amino acids. The CDR3 here is CASSSQFLNTEAFF. In DNA form, the CDR3 reads TGTGCCAGCAGTTCACAGTTCTTGAACACTGAAGCTTTCTTT.

The J gene is TRBJ2-2, the V gene TRBV11-1; D perhaps matches TRBD2 (5 bases). In germline, CDR1 is SGHAT, CDR2 FQDESV (reference sequence). The V and J ends lost 5 bases and 3 bases respectively, with 13 bases between them. The CDR3 consists of 15 residues. Here the CDR3 DNA reads TGTGCCAGCAGCCCTCGGACTGGAGACACCGGGGAGCTGTTTTTT. Translation gives CASSPRTGDTGELFF.

J is TRBJ1-2 and V is TRBV2; possible D gene TRBD1, 6 bases. This CDR3 is 12 amino acids long. Trimming took off 4 bases at V and 6 bases at J, with 9 bases between the two ends. The germline gives CDR1 SNHLY, CDR2 FYNNEI. CDR3 in DNA: TGTGCCAGCAGTGTCCAGGGGAATGGCTACACCTTC. Its translation: CASSVQGNGYTF.

This clone is classed as medium-sized. This chain joins TRBV7-2 and TRBJ1-2, with TRBD1 matching over 11 bases. CDR3 length: 17 amino acids. J lost 8 bases, V lost 4 bases, and 15 bases had no gene match. In germline, CDR1 is SGHTA, CDR2 FQGNSA. CDR3 in amino acids: CASSSSSTGTGGGGYTF. In nucleotides, the CDR3 is TGTGCCAGCAGCTCCTCCTCAACGGGGACAGGGGGAGGAGGCTACACCTTC.

V is TRBV9 and J is TRBJ1-6, with a possible D match to TRBD1 (6 bases). There are 16 residues in the CDR3. The V end lost 4 bases, the J end lost 9 bases, and 20 bases lay between the germline ends. Germline values: CDR1 SGDLS, CDR2 YYNGEE. CDR3 loop: CASSLSRGGGSSPLHF. The CDR3 nucleotides are TGTGCCAGCAGCCTTTCGAGGGGGGGAGGTAGTTCACCCCTCCACTTT.

This chain uses TRBV19 with TRBJ1-2, with D possibly matching TRBD1 (6 bases). V was trimmed by 10 bases and J by 1 base, leaving 13 bases between them. CDR1 and CDR2 (germline): LNHDA, SQIVND (reference sequence). This CDR3 region has 13 residues. For the CDR3, the DNA is TGTGCCACAGAGAAGGACAGTAACTATGGCTACACCTTC. Its translation: CATEKDSNYGYTF.

This rearrangement joins TRBV2 to TRBJ2-5; TRBD1 aligns across 11 bases. The junction had 8 bases not matched to a gene; V was cut back by 6 bases and J by 5 bases. Germline-derived CDR1 and CDR2 are SNHLY and FYNNEI. This CDR3 spans 15 amino acids. The DNA for the CDR3 is TGTGCCAGCAGCCGGACAGGGGGCAGGATCGAGACCCAGTACTTC. Protein sequence: CASSRTGGRIETQYF. The variable domain in full, with the rest retrieved from reference TRBV2 and TRBJ2-5, is EPEVTQTPSHQVTQMGQEVILRCVPISNHLYFYWYRQILGQKVEFLVSFYNNEISEKSEIFDDQFSVERPDGSNFTLKIRSTKLEDSAMYFCASSRTGGRIETQYFGPGTRLLVL.

The J gene is TRBJ1-1, the V gene TRBV6-6; 9 bases match TRBD1. The germline CDR1 and CDR2 sequences are MNHNY and SVGAGI (reference sequence). Losses at the gene ends were 5 bases for V and 1 base for J; bases not matched to a gene: 2. CDR3 length equals 14 residues. CDR3 in DNA: TGTGCCAGCAGTACGGGACAGGGGAACACTGAAGCTTTCTTT. Its translation: CASSTGQGNTEAFF.

This sequence joins TRBV11-2 and TRBJ2-2; the match to TRBD2 covers 10 bases. The CDR3 length is 16 residues. Germline values: CDR1 SGHAT, CDR2 FQNNGV. The trim removed 1 base at V and 4 bases at J, leaving 3 bases unmatched. The chain's CDR3 is CASSLARTSGTGELFF. DNA for the CDR3: TGTGCCAGCAGCTTAGCGCGGACTAGCGGCACCGGGGAGCTGTTTTTT.

The rearrangement links TRBV2 to TRBJ1-2; possible D gene TRBD1, 5 bases. The CDR3 totals 12 residues. CDR1 and CDR2 from the germline V gene are SNHLY and FYNNEI. V was trimmed by 3 bases and J by 6 bases, leaving 8 bases between them. The CDR3 DNA follows: TGTGCCAGCAGTGAGTCAGGGAATGGCTACACCTTC. Translating it yields CASSESGNGYTF.

The chain uses TRBV6-1 and TRBJ1-3, with D tentatively TRBD1 (5 bases). Trimming removed 4 bases at V and 0 bases at J, with 13 bases between. This CDR3 has 16 residues. From germline, CDR1 is MNHNS and CDR2 SASEGT. CDR3 protein: CASSGRQILSGNTIYF. The CDR3 region has the DNA TGTGCCAGCAGTGGCCGACAGATACTCTCTGGAAACACCATATATTTT.